This T cell receptor (beta chain) was sequenced in a study of T cells in Graves' hyperthyroidism and ophthalmopathy. What was amplified from RNA transcripts were TCR beta CDR3 regions. A set of HTBI primers served as the primers for a first-round RT-PCR of the TCR CDR3. MiXCR, run by TCRdb on the multiplex PCR reads, gives a single entry per CDR3 protein. Of 550,000 to 700,000 distinct CDR3 sequences in the sample, roughly 14% were seen once. Whole-study findings and limits: Prediction of ophthalmopathy progression came a median around 6.5 months pre-onset.

V trimming: 3 bases; J trimming: 4 bases; junction bases outside the gene matches: 4. Germline lookup yields CDR1 LNHNV and CDR2 YYDKDF (reference sequence). There are 15 residues in the CDR3. This clonotype was found once. Its antigen is undetermined. This clonotype was obtained from a woman aged 40 to 49 with Graves' ophthalmopathy. What was sequenced was blood. The chain uses TRBV15 and TRBJ2-7, with 12 bases fitting TRBD2. The CDR3 region is CATSSEGTSGYEQYF. CDR3 nucleotide sequence: TGTGCCACCAGCAGTGAGGGGACTAGCGGGTACGAGCAGTACTTC. The full variable domain, with the rest looked up from reference TRBV15 and TRBJ2-7, is DAMVIQNPRYQVTQFGKPVTLSCSQTLNHNVMYWYQQKSSQAPKLLFHYYDKDFNNEADTPDNFQSRRPNTSFCFLDIRSPGLGDTAMYLCATSSEGTSGYEQYFGPGTRLTVT.